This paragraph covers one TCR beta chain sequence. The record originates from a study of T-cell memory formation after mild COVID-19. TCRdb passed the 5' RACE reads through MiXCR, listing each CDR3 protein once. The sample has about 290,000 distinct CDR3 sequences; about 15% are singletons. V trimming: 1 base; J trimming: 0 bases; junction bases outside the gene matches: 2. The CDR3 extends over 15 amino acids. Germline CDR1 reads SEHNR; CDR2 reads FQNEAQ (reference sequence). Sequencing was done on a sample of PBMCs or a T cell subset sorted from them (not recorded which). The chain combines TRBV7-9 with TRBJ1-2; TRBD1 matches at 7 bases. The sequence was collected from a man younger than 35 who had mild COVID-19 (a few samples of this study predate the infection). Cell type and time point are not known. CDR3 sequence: CASSLGDRPNYGYTF. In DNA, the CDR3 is TGTGCCAGCAGCTTAGGGGACAGACCTAACTATGGCTACACCTTC.